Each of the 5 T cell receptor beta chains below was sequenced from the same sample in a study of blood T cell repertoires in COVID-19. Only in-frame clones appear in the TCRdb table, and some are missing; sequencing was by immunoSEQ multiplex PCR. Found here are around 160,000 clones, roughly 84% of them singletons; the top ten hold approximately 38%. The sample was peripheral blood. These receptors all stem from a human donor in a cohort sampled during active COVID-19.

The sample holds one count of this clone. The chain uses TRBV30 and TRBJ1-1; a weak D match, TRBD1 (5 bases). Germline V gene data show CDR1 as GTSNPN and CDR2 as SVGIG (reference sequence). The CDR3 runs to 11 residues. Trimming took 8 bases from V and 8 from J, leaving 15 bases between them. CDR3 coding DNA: TGTGCCCAGGGCGACAGCTTAGAAGCTTTCTTT. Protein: CAQGDSLEAFF.

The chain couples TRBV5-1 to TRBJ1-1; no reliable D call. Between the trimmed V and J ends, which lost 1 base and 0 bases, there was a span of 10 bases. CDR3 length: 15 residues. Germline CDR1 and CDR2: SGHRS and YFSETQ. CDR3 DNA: TGCGCCAGCAGCTTGAATCCTACCCTGAACACTGAAGCTTTCTTT. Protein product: CASSLNPTLNTEAFF.

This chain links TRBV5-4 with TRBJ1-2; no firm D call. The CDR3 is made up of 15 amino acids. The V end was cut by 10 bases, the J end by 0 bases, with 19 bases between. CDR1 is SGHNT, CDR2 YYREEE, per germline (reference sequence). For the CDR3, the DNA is TGTGCCGTCCTGGTCAGGCACGATTCTAACTATGGCTACACCTTC. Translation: CAVLVRHDSNYGYTF.

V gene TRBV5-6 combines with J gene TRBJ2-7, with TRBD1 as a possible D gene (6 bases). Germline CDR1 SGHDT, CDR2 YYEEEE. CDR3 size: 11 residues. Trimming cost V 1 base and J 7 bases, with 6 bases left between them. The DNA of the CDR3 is TGTGCCAGCAGCTTGAGGGGGGAGCAGTACTTC. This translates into CASSLRGEQYF.

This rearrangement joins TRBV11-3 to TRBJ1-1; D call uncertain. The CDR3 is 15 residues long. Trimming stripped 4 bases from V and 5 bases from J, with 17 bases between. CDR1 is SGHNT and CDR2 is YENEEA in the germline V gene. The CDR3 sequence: CASSSLFERETEAFF. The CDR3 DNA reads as TGTGCCAGCAGCTCCCTTTTTGAAAGGGAGACTGAAGCTTTCTTT.